This TCR beta chain derives from a study of shared clonotypes between healthy human individuals. This CDR3 contains 16 residues. The germline V gene encodes CDR1 SGHNT and CDR2 YYREEE (reference sequence). Trimming removed 4 bases from V and 4 bases from J; junction bases left unmatched: 14. As handled by the study authors: Sequence data from immunoSEQ were junction-only and lacked quality scores; consequently, filtering differed. The repertoire was sequenced with immunoSEQ multiplex PCR; TCRdb's copy has only in-frame clones and lacks some. From that table come the V and J calls and clone size; the DNA was used to work out D and trimming. The sample carries hundreds of thousands of clones, roughly 98% recorded once. Naivety among CD8 cells was defined by CD45RO negativity and positive CCR7 selection, thereby excluding terminally differentiated effector memory CD45RA+ cells.

Sample: naive CD8+ T cells sorted from blood. The J gene is TRBJ2-7, the V gene TRBV5-4; 7 bases line up with TRBD2. The clonotype comes from a man aged 30 to 39 in good health. The CDR3, as DNA: TGTGCCAGCAGCACACTGGGAGGGCTAGCGGCATACGAGCAGTACTTC. Protein sequence: CASSTLGGLAAYEQYF.